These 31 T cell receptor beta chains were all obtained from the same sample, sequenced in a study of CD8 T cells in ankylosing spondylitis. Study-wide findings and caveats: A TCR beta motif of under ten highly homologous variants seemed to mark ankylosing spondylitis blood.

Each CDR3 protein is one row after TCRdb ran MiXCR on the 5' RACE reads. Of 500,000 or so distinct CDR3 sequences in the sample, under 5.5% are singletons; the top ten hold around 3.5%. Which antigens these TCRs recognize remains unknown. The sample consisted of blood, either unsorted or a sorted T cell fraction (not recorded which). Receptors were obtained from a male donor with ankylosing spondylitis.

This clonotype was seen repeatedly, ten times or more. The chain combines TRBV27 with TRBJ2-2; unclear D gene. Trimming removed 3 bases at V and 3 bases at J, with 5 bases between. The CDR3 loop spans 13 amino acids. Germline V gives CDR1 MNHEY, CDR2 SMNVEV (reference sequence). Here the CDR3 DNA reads TGTGCCAGCAGTTTTTGGGACACCGGGGAGCTGTTTTTT. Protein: CASSFWDTGELFF.

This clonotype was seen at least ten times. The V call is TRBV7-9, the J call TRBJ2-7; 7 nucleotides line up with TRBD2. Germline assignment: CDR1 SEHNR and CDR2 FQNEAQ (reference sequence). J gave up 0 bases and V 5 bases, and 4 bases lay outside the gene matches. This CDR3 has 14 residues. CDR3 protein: CASSPRDYSYEQYF. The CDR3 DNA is TGTGCCAGCAGCCCCCGGGACTACTCCTACGAGCAGTACTTC.

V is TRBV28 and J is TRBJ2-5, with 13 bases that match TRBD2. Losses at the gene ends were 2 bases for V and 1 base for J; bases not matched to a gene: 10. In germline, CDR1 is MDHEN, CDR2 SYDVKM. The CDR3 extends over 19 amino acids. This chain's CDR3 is CASSLPGTSGVGFQETQYF. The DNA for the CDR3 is TGTGCCAGCAGTTTACCGGGGACTAGCGGGGTTGGTTTCCAAGAGACCCAGTACTTC.

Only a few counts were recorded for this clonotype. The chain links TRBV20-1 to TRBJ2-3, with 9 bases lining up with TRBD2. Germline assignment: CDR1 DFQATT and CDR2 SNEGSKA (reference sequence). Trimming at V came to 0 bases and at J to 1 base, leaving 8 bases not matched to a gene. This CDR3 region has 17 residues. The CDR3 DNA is TGCAGTGCTAGAGATCCTCTAGCGGGGAGTGGCACAGATACGCAGTATTTT. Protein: CSARDPLAGSGTDTQYF.

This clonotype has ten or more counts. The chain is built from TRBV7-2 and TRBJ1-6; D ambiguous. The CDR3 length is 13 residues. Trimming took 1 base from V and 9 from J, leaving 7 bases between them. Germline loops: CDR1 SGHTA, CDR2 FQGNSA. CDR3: CASSLVATSPLHF. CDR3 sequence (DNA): TGTGCCAGCAGCTTAGTAGCCACTTCACCCCTCCACTTT. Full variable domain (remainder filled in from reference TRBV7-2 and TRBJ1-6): GAGVSQSPSNKVTEKGKDVELRCDPISGHTALYWYRQSLGQGLEFLIYFQGNSAPDKSGLPSDRFSAERTGGSVSTLTIQRTQQEDSAVYLCASSLVATSPLHFGNGTRLTVT.

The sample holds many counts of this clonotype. In DNA, the CDR3 is TGCAGTGCTGGGGCAGGGAAGAACACTGAAGCTTTCTTT. Its translation: CSAGAGKNTEAFF. The chain links TRBV20-1 to TRBJ1-1; a weak D match, TRBD1 (5 bases). The CDR3 consists of 13 residues. V shed 5 bases and J shed 1 base, with 11 bases lying between them. Per germline, CDR1 DFQATT and CDR2 SNEGSKA (reference sequence).

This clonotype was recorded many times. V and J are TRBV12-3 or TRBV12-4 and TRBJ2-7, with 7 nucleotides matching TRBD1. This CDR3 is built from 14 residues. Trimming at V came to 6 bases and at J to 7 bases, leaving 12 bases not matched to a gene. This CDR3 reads CASSTGQRPWEQYF. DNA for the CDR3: TGTGCCAGCAGCACGGGACAGCGCCCATGGGAGCAGTACTTC.

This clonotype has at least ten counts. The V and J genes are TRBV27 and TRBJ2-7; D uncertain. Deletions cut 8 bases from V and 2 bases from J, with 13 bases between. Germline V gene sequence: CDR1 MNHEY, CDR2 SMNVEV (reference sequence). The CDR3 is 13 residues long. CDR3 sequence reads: CASGTEFPYEQYF. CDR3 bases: TGTGCCAGCGGTACAGAGTTTCCCTACGAGCAGTACTTC.

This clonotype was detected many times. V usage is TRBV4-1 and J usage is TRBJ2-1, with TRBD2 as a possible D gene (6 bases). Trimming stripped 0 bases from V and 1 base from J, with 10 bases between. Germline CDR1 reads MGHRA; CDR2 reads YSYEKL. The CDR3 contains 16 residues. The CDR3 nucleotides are TGCGCCAGCAGCCAAGATATTCGGGAGTCCTACAATGAGCAGTTCTTC. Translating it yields CASSQDIRESYNEQFF.

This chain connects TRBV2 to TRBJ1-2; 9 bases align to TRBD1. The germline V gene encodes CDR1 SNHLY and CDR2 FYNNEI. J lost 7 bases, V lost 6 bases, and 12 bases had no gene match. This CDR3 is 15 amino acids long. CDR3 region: CASSDIGTGLSGYTF. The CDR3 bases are TGTGCCAGCAGCGACATCGGGACAGGGTTGTCTGGCTACACCTTC.

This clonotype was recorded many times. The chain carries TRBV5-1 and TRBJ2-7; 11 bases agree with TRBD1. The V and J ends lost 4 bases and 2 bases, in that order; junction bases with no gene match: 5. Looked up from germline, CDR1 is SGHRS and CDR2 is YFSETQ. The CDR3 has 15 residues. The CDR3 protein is CASSPGQGVTYEQYF. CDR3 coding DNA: TGCGCCAGCAGCCCGGGACAGGGGGTTACCTACGAGCAGTACTTC.

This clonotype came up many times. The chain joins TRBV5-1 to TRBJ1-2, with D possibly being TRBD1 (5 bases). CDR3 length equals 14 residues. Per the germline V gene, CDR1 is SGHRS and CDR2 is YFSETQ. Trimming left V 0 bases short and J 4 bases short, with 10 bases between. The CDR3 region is CASSLDRGVYGYTF. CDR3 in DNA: TGCGCCAGCAGCTTGGATAGGGGCGTCTATGGCTACACCTTC.

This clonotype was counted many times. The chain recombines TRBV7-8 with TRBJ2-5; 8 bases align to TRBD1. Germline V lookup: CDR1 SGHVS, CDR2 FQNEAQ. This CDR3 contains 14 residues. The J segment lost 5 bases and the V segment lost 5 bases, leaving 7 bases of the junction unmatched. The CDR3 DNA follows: TGTGCCAGCAGCACGGACAGGGTTGGGGAGACCCAGTACTTC. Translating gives CASSTDRVGETQYF.

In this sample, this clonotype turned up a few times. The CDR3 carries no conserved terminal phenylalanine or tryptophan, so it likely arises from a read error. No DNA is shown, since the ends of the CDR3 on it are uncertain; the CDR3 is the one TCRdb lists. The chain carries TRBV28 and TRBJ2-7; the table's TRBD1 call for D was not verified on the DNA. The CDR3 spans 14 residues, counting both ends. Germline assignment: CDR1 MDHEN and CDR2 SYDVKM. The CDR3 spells CASSPTGQGSQVAI.

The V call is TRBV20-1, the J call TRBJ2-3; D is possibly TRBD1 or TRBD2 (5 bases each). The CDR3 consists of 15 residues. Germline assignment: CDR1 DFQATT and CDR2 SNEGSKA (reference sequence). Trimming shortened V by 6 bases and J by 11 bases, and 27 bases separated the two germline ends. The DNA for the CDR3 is TGCAGTGCCAGGAGTTTTCGGGGCAAATCCTCTGGGCAGTATTTT. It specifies CSARSFRGKSSGQYF.

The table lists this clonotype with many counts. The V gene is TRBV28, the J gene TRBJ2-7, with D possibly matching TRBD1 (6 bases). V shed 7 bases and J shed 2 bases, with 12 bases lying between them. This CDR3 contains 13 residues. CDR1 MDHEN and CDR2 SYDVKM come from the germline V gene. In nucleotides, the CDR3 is TGTGCCAGCATTTCCGGGACAACCTACGAGCAGTACTTC. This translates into CASISGTTYEQYF.

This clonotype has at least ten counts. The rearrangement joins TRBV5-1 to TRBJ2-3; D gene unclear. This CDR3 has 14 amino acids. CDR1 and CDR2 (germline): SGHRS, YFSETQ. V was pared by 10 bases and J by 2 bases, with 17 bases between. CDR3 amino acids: CAGSEQGPTDTQYF. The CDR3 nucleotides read TGCGCCGGCTCCGAACAAGGCCCCACAGATACGCAGTATTTT. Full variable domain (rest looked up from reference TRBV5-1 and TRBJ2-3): KAGVTQTPRYLIKTRGQQVTLSCSPISGHRSVSWYQQTPGQGLQFLFEYFSETQRNKGNFPGRFSGRQFSNSRSEMNVSTLELGDSALYLCAGSEQGPTDTQYFGPGTRLTVL.

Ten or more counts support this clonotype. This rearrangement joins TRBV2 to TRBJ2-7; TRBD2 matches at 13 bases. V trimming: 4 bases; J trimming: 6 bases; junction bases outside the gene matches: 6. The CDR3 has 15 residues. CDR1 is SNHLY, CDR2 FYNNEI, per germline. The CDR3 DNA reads TGTGCCAGCAGTGGACTAGCGGGGGGCAGAGGCGAGCAGTACTTC. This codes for CASSGLAGGRGEQYF.

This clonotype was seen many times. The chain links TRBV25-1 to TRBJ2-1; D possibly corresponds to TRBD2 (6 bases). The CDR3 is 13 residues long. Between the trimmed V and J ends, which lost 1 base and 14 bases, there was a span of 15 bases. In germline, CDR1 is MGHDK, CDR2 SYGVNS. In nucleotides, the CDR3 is TGTGCCAGCAGTGAATTGTCGGGGGTCAGAAAGTTCTTC. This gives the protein CASSELSGVRKFF.

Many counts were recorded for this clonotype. CDR3: CAISAGVEAFF. The CDR3, as DNA: TGTGCCATCAGTGCTGGGGTAGAAGCTTTCTTT. The chain uses TRBV10-3 and TRBJ1-1; D remains ambiguous. Trimming removed 4 bases from V and 8 bases from J, with 8 bases in between. The CDR3 sequence is 11 residues long. Germline CDR1 ENHRY, CDR2 SYGVKD.

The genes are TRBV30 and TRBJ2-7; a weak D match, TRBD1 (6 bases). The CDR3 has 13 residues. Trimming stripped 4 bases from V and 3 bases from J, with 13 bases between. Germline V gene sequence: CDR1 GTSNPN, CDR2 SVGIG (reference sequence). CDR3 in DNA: TGTGCCTGGACGCGACCGGGACACTACGAGCAGTACTTC. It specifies CAWTRPGHYEQYF. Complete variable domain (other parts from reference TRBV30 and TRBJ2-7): SQTIHQWPATLVQPVGSPLSLECTVEGTSNPNLYWYRQAAGRGLQLLFYSVGIGQISSEVPQNLSASRPQDRQFILSSKKLLLSDSGFYLCAWTRPGHYEQYFGPGTRLTVT.

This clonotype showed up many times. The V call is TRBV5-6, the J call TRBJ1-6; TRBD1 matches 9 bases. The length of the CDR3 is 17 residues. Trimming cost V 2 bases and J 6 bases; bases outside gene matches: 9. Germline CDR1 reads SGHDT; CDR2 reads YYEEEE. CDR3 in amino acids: CASSLGQGRSLNSPLHF. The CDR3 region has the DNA TGTGCCAGCAGCTTAGGACAGGGGCGAAGTCTTAATTCACCCCTCCACTTT.

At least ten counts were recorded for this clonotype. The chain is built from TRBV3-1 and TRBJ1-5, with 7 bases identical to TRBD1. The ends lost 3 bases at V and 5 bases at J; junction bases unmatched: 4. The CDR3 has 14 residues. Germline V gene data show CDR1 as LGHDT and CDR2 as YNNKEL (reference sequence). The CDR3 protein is CASSQNRGYQPQHF. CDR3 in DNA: TGTGCCAGCAGCCAGAACAGGGGTTATCAGCCCCAGCATTTT.

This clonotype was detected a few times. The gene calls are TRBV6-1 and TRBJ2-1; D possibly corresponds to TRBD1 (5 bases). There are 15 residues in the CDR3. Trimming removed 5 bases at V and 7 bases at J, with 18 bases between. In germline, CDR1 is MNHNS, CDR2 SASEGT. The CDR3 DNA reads TGTGCCAGCAGTCCTGATTCTGGCTACAGGAATGAGCAGTTCTTC. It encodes CASSPDSGYRNEQFF.

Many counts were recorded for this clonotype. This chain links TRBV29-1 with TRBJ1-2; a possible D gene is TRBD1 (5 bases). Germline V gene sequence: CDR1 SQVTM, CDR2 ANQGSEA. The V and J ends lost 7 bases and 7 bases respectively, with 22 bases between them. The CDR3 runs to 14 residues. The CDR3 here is CSAGAVPQGSGYTF. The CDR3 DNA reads TGCAGCGCCGGGGCCGTTCCCCAAGGGAGTGGCTACACCTTC.

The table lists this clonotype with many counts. CDR3 sequence reads: CASSSDSFSGNTIYF. In DNA form, the CDR3 reads TGTGCCAGCAGCTCGGACAGTTTCTCTGGAAACACCATATATTTT. This rearrangement joins TRBV5-5 to TRBJ1-3, with TRBD1 as a possible D gene (6 bases). With 3 bases removed from V and 0 bases from J, the gap between germline ends came to 10 bases. CDR3 length: 15 amino acids. The germline gives CDR1 SGHKS, CDR2 YYEKEE (reference sequence).

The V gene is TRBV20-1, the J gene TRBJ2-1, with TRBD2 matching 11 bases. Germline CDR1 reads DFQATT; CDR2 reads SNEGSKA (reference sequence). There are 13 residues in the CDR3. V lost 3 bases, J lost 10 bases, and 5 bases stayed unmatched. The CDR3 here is CSARVIAGGEQFF. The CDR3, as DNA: TGCAGTGCTAGGGTTATAGCGGGAGGGGAGCAGTTCTTC.

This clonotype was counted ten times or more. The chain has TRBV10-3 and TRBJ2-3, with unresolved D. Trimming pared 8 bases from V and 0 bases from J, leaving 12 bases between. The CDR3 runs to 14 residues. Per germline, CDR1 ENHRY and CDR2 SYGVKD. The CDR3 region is CAIGAGYSTDTQYF. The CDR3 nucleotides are TGTGCCATCGGCGCCGGCTATAGCACAGATACGCAGTATTTT.

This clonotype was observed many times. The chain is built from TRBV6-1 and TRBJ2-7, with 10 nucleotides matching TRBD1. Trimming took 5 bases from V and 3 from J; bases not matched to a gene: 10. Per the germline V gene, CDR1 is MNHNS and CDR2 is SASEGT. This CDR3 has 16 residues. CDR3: CASSQTGTGDLYEQYF. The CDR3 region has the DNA TGTGCCAGCAGTCAAACCGGGACAGGGGATCTCTACGAGCAGTACTTC.

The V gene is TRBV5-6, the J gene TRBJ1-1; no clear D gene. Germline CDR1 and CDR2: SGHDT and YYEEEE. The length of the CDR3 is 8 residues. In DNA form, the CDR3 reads TGTGTGAACACTGAAGCTTTCTTT. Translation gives CVNTEAFF.

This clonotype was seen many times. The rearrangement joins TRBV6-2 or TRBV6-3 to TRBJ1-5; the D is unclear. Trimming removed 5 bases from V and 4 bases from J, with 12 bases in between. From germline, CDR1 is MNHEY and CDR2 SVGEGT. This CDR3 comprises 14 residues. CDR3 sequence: CASSQVTVNQPQHF. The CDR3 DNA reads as TGTGCCAGCAGTCAAGTAACTGTTAATCAGCCCCAGCATTTT.